The sequence of this T cell receptor beta chain was determined in a study of blood T cell repertoires in COVID-19. Study overall: Sources were T cells, B-cell-depleted T cells, or PBMCs; the material itself was cDNA or gDNA.

The protocol was immunoSEQ multiplex PCR, while the TCRdb copy is restricted to in-frame clones and leaves out a portion. The sample lists 200,000 to 250,000 clones, 70% to 90% occurring once. The V gene lost 7 bases and the J gene lost 5 bases, with 20 bases spanning the gap. The CDR3 sequence is 14 residues long. Germline V CDR1 and CDR2: GTSNPN, SVGIG (reference sequence). The specimen was peripheral blood. The receptor's source is a woman in her forties or fifties with COVID-19, enrolled during active disease. This chain joins TRBV30 and TRBJ2-5; D may be TRBD2 (6 bases). The CDR3 loop reads CALGGEGDGETQYF. The CDR3 coding sequence is TGTGCCTTGGGGGGAGAGGGCGACGGGGAGACCCAGTACTTC.